Sequencing of this TCR beta chain was carried out in a study of cytotoxic CD8 clonotypes in ibrutinib-treated CLL (dated by TCRdb to the early 2020s). About the full investigation: The cohort had about a dozen relapsed/refractory and under 16 treatment-naive patients; fewer than 18 were IGHV unmutated. On average, each sample had some 260,000 productive templates and tens of thousands of productive rearrangements. Cryopreserved peripheral blood mononuclear cells were collected at three points: before therapy, at response, and at either sustained remission or disease progression. Longitudinal samples were obtainable from about 30% of the roughly 86 participants in the trial. Every sample from remission and from progressive disease was obtained while the patients were still on ibrutinib. Partial responses were observed in roughly 25 patients and complete responses in 2; after a median follow-up of around 68 months, remission was maintained in 15 or so patients and progression was observed in approximately 12. Samples at response were collected after a median of about twelve months of treatment, with a range of roughly 6 to 36 months.

This clone was picked up a small number of times. This receptor's antigen is unknown. Per-base quality was not reported, and no clone a single base away is much larger than it. Spanning cysteine to phenylalanine, the CDR3 consists of 14 amino acids. Only the CDR3 portion is preserved as DNA: 42 bases, with reading frame beginning at the first base. As encoded in the germline V gene (reference sequence), CDR1 is MNHEY while CDR2 is SMNVEV. Trimming costs V 5 bases and J 8 bases, and their ends lie 18 bases apart. On a MiSeq, deep resolution sequencing aimed for a depth between 1 in 1 million and 1 in 200,000 T cells, with each clonotype covered approximately 10x on average. TCR beta libraries were generated with the immunoSEQ hsTCRB Kit. The published analysis was carried out like this. Data were analyzed with ImmunoSEQ Data Assistant and ImmunoSEQ Analyzer, with V, D and J genes assigned per IMGT definitions. Clonality, which ranges from 0 to 1, was calculated by subtracting the normalized Shannon entropy of productive rearrangement frequencies from one. Only overrepresented clonotypes making up at least 0.05% of each patient's repertoire were included in the public clonotype analysis. Approximately 13 age-matched healthy donor repertoires from immuneACCESS served as clonality controls. The source is immuneACCESS, and TCRdb retained only in-frame sequences with V and J called. Part of the clones is not carried over; for the studies checked, unresolved V genes explain less than half of this, and the remainder is unexplained. From that table come the V and J calls and clone size; the DNA was used to work out D and trimming. This sample gives a few hundred thousand clones in total; 70% of them show up just once. Of the sample, over 15% is held by the ten largest clones.

The time point label, as the study defines it: roughly 25 months on ibrutinib. For TCR beta library preparation, roughly 2.2 micrograms of genomic DNA were isolated from cryopreserved PBMCs. High-throughput TCR beta sequencing was performed on longitudinal blood samples from CLL patients receiving ibrutinib monotherapy. Patients were enrolled in a phase 2 open-label single-center ibrutinib monotherapy trial. Results and caveats for the whole study, not just this receptor: Sampling times were not matched between patients in sustained remission and patients whose disease was progressing, and lymph node repertoires were not examined. Baseline clonality exceeded that of age-matched healthy donors and correlated strongly with circulating CD8+ T-cell counts. At ibrutinib response clonality went up, during sustained remission it held steady, and at progression it dropped back toward baseline. Public clonotypes were found to be uncommon and were observed to contract or remain stable during treatment; the increase in clonality was shown to reflect expansion of private clonotypes at ibrutinib response.

The chain is assembled from TRBV27 and TRBJ1-2; the D gene is possibly TRBD1, with 5 bases matching. This specimen consisted of PBMCs, obtained after 24 months of ibrutinib treatment. The clonotype comes from a human donor with chronic lymphocytic leukemia. The encoded CDR3 is CASSPTGGVKGYTF. The DNA sequence is given as TGTGCCAGCAGTCCCACGGGGGGGGTAAAGGGCTACACCTTC.